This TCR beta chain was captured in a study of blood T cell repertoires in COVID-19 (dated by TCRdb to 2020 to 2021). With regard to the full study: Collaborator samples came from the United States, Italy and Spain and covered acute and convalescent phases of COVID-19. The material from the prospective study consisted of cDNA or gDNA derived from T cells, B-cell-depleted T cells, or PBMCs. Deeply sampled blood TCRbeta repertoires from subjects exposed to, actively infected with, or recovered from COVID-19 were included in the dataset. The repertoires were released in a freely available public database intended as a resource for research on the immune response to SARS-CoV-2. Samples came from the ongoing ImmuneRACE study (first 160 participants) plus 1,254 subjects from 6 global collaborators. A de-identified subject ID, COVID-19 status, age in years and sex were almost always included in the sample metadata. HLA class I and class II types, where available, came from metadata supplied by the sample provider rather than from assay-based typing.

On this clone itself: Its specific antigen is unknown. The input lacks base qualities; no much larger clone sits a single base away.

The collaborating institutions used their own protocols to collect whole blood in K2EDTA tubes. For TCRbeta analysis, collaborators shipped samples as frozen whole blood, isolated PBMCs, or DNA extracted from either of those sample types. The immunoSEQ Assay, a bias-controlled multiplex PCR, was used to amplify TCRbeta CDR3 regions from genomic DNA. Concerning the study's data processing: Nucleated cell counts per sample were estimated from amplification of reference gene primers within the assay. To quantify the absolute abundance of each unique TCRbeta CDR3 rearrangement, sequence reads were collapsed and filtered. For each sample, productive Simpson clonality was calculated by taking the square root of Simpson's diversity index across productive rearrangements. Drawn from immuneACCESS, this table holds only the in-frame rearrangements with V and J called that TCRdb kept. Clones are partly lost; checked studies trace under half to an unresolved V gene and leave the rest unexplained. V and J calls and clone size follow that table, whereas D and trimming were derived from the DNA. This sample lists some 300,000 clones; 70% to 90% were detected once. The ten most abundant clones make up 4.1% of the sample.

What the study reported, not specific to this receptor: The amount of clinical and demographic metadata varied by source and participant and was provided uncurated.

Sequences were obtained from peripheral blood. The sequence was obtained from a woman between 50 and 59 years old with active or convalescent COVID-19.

At the DNA level, the sequence is TGTGCCAGCAGCCGGAATTACAGGGGGCAATGGGACACTGAAGCTTTCTTT. It is translated as CASSRNYRGQWDTEAFF. In this chain, TRBV5-5 is recombined with TRBJ1-1; TRBD1 lines up with 9 middle nucleotides. V is pruned by 4 bases and J by 3 bases, leaving 13 bases of the junction without a gene match. Including the terminal cysteine and phenylalanine, the CDR3 comprises 17 residues. The DNA shown is the 51-base CDR3, in frame from base 1. Taken from the germline V gene (reference sequence), the CDR1 and CDR2 loops are SGHKS and YYEKEE.